These T cell receptor beta chains were read from a single sample in a study of CD8 T cells in Susac syndrome. A single record per CDR3 protein comes from TCRdb applying MiXCR to the immunoSEQ multiplex PCR reads. Here the sample spans 150,000 to 200,000 distinct CDR3 sequences, about 94% being singletons. The sample taken for sequencing was CD4+ T cells from PBMCs. These receptors all stem from a human donor in good health. Both conserved end residues are part of each CDR3. Fields, in order: CDR3 DNA, CDR3 protein, J gene, V gene, D gene, clone size. The D gene is left open where the match is weak. Some rows have no size entry. The others give once, few or many, or a class for an expanded clone.

cdr3_nt: TGCAGCGTTGAAGATCGAGGGTTAGCTTTCTTT
cdr3_aa: CSVEDRGLAFF
j_call: TRBJ1-1
v_call: TRBV29-1
d_call: .
clone_size: .

cdr3_nt: TGCGCCAGCAGCTTGGAACAGCGTTACAATGAGCAGTTCTTC
cdr3_aa: CASSLEQRYNEQFF
j_call: TRBJ2-1
v_call: TRBV5-1
d_call: .
clone_size: .

cdr3_nt: TGTGCCAGCTCACCAAACGCAGAGGGAAACACCATATATTTT
cdr3_aa: CASSPNAEGNTIYF
j_call: TRBJ1-3
v_call: TRBV18
d_call: .
clone_size: once

cdr3_nt: TGTGCCAGCAGTTCGTCGGACAGGGTGGGCGAGCAGTACTTC
cdr3_aa: CASSSSDRVGEQYF
j_call: TRBJ2-7
v_call: TRBV27
d_call: TRBD1
clone_size: .

cdr3_nt: TGCAGTGCTAGGCAGGGGCTACATCAGCCCCAGCATTTT
cdr3_aa: CSARQGLHQPQHF
j_call: TRBJ1-5
v_call: TRBV20-1
d_call: .
clone_size: once

cdr3_nt: TGTGCCTGGATCCCTGGGGCGGGAGGTAATACGCAGTATTTT
cdr3_aa: CAWIPGAGGNTQYF
j_call: TRBJ2-3
v_call: TRBV30
d_call: TRBD2
clone_size: .

cdr3_nt: TGTGCCAGCTCAGGGGCAAGAGATACGCAGTATTTT
cdr3_aa: CASSGARDTQYF
j_call: TRBJ2-3
v_call: TRBV2
d_call: .
clone_size: .

cdr3_nt: TGCAGTGCCCCGACTAGCGGGGGCAATGAGCAGTTCTTC
cdr3_aa: CSAPTSGGNEQFF
j_call: TRBJ2-1
v_call: TRBV20-1
d_call: TRBD2
clone_size: .

cdr3_nt: TGCAGTGCTAGTAGCGCCCCTATCTACAATGAGCAGTTCTTC
cdr3_aa: CSASSAPIYNEQFF
j_call: TRBJ2-1
v_call: TRBV20-1
d_call: .
clone_size: once

cdr3_nt: TGTGCCAGCTCTGTTGCAGACAATGAGCAGTTCTTC
cdr3_aa: CASSVADNEQFF
j_call: TRBJ2-1
v_call: TRBV18
d_call: .
clone_size: .

cdr3_nt: TGCGCCACAAGCGGCGGAGTGGAAGGGTCCAAAAACATTCAGTACTTC
cdr3_aa: CATSGGVEGSKNIQYF
j_call: TRBJ2-4
v_call: TRBV5-1
d_call: .
clone_size: .

cdr3_nt: TGTGCCAGCAGTTCTAGCGGGAGGGGTACCTACAATGAGCAGTTCTTC
cdr3_aa: CASSSSGRGTYNEQFF
j_call: TRBJ2-1
v_call: TRBV27
d_call: TRBD2
clone_size: .

cdr3_nt: TGTGCCAGCAGTCCCATACAGGGGTATGAGCAGTTCTTC
cdr3_aa: CASSPIQGYEQFF
j_call: TRBJ2-1
v_call: TRBV27
d_call: TRBD1
clone_size: .

cdr3_nt: TGCAGTGCCACCAAAACAGGGATTGTACACGAGCAGTACTTC
cdr3_aa: CSATKTGIVHEQYF
j_call: TRBJ2-7
v_call: TRBV20-1
d_call: .
clone_size: .

cdr3_nt: TGTGCCACCAGCAGAGATCGGTCGGAGGGTGGGTGGAACACTGAAGCTTTCTTT
cdr3_aa: CATSRDRSEGGWNTEAFF
j_call: TRBJ1-1
v_call: TRBV15
d_call: .
clone_size: once

cdr3_nt: TGTGCCAGCACCCACACGGACAGGGGGGATCAGCCCCAGCATTTT
cdr3_aa: CASTHTDRGDQPQHF
j_call: TRBJ1-5
v_call: TRBV6-2/TRBV6-3
d_call: TRBD1
clone_size: .

cdr3_nt: TGTGCCAGCAGTTACTCGACTACCTACGAGCAGTACTTC
cdr3_aa: CASSYSTTYEQYF
j_call: TRBJ2-7
v_call: TRBV6-2/TRBV6-3
d_call: .
clone_size: once

cdr3_nt: TGTGCCAGCGCACTAGCGGGAGAGTACAATGAGCAGTTCTTC
cdr3_aa: CASALAGEYNEQFF
j_call: TRBJ2-1
v_call: TRBV11-1
d_call: TRBD2
clone_size: few

cdr3_nt: TGTGCCAGCAGTTCTCGGGCGGACAATCAGCCCCAGCATTTT
cdr3_aa: CASSSRADNQPQHF
j_call: TRBJ1-5
v_call: TRBV6-2/TRBV6-3
d_call: .
clone_size: .

cdr3_nt: TGTGCCAGCAGCCAGGGCCCCGGGGAGGACATTCAGTACTTC
cdr3_aa: CASSQGPGEDIQYF
j_call: TRBJ2-4
v_call: TRBV3-1
d_call: .
clone_size: .

cdr3_nt: TGCAGTGCTAGAGCTGGGGCTAGGACGCCGGGCAACAATGAGCAGTTCTTC
cdr3_aa: CSARAGARTPGNNEQFF
j_call: TRBJ2-1
v_call: TRBV20-1
d_call: .
clone_size: .

cdr3_nt: TGCAGCGTCACACCGCGAACTAGCGGGAGAGGGGGCTTCCAAGAGACCCAGTACTTC
cdr3_aa: CSVTPRTSGRGGFQETQYF
j_call: TRBJ2-5
v_call: TRBV29-1
d_call: TRBD2
clone_size: .

cdr3_nt: TGTGCCAGTTCGACAGGTCAGCCCCAGCATTTT
cdr3_aa: CASSTGQPQHF
j_call: TRBJ1-5
v_call: TRBV12-3/TRBV12-4
d_call: .
clone_size: few

cdr3_nt: TGTGCCAGCAGTTACCGCGGGACAGGGGAAGCTTTCTTT
cdr3_aa: CASSYRGTGEAFF
j_call: TRBJ1-1
v_call: TRBV6-2/TRBV6-3
d_call: TRBD1
clone_size: .

cdr3_nt: TGTGCCTGGGGACAGGGGGCAGGCTACACCTTC
cdr3_aa: CAWGQGAGYTF
j_call: TRBJ1-2
v_call: TRBV30
d_call: TRBD1
clone_size: .

cdr3_nt: TGTGCCAGCAGTAACCAACCCGCGGCAGTCCAAGAGACCCAGTACTTC
cdr3_aa: CASSNQPAAVQETQYF
j_call: TRBJ2-5
v_call: TRBV27
d_call: .
clone_size: .

cdr3_nt: TGCGCCAGCAGCTTGGGTGGGGACCCAGATACGCAGTATTTT
cdr3_aa: CASSLGGDPDTQYF
j_call: TRBJ2-3
v_call: TRBV5-1
d_call: .
clone_size: .

cdr3_nt: TGTGCCAGCAGCCGACCAGCCGCAACTAATGAAAAACTGTTTTTT
cdr3_aa: CASSRPAATNEKLFF
j_call: TRBJ1-4
v_call: TRBV28
d_call: .
clone_size: .

cdr3_nt: TGCAGTGCCCCCGGAGCGGACGAGCAGTTCTTC
cdr3_aa: CSAPGADEQFF
j_call: TRBJ2-1
v_call: TRBV20-1
d_call: .
clone_size: .

cdr3_nt: TGTGCCACCAGTGATTTACGCGGGAGTGGCTACAATGAGCAGTTCTTC
cdr3_aa: CATSDLRGSGYNEQFF
j_call: TRBJ2-1
v_call: TRBV24-1
d_call: TRBD2
clone_size: .

cdr3_nt: TGCAGTGCTAGAGTGCGGCGTCAACCCTACGAGCAGTACTTC
cdr3_aa: CSARVRRQPYEQYF
j_call: TRBJ2-7
v_call: TRBV20-1
d_call: .
clone_size: once